The 18 T cell receptor beta chains below come from one sample, sequenced in a study of blood T cell repertoires in COVID-19. The assay was immunoSEQ multiplex PCR, and TCRdb's table has in-frame clones only and misses some. The data hold roughly 67,000 clones, with roughly 80% observed a single time. What was sequenced was peripheral blood. The receptors come from a woman between 55 and 75 years old with acute or convalescent COVID-19.

The gene calls are TRBV29-1 and TRBJ1-1; D ambiguous. V was clipped by 6 bases and J by 4 bases, with 15 bases between them. The CDR3 length is 13 residues. CDR1 is SQVTM, CDR2 ANQGSEA, per germline. The CDR3 here is CSVGDILGTEAFF. The CDR3 nucleotides are TGCAGCGTGGGAGACATCCTTGGCACTGAAGCTTTCTTT.

The V and J genes are TRBV14 and TRBJ1-1; TRBD1 agrees at 8 bases. Trimming cost V 4 bases and J 5 bases; bases outside gene matches: 9. The CDR3 contains 15 residues. Germline assignment: CDR1 SGHDN and CDR2 FVKESK. The CDR3 spells CASSPDQGARTEAFF. The CDR3 DNA reads as TGTGCCAGCAGCCCGGACCAGGGGGCGAGGACTGAAGCTTTCTTT.

The rearrangement joins TRBV5-6 to TRBJ1-1; possible D gene TRBD1, 5 bases. V lost 4 bases to trimming and J lost 3 bases, with 16 bases between them. This CDR3 region has 15 residues. Germline V gene lookup returns CDR1 SGHDT and CDR2 YYEEEE. The CDR3 sequence is CASSPQAGGYTEAFF. The CDR3 bases are TGTGCCAGCAGCCCCCAAGCCGGGGGGTACACTGAAGCTTTCTTT.

The genes are TRBV5-4 and TRBJ2-3; the match to TRBD2 covers 8 bases. This CDR3 has 15 amino acids. After removal of 1 base from V and 2 bases from J, the junction contained 3 bases not matched to a gene. Germline V gene data show CDR1 as SGHNT and CDR2 as YYREEE (reference sequence). CDR3 protein: CASSLRGGHTDTQYF. The DNA of the CDR3 is TGTGCCAGCAGCTTGCGCGGGGGGCACACAGATACGCAGTATTTT. Looking up the rest from reference TRBV5-4 and TRBJ2-3 gives the full variable domain: ETGVTQSPTHLIKTRGQQVTLRCSSQSGHNTVSWYQQALGQGPQFIFQYYREEENGRGNFPPRFSGLQFPNYSSELNVNALELDDSALYLCASSLRGGHTDTQYFGPGTRLTVL.

This chain joins TRBV19 and TRBJ2-7; 10 bases align to TRBD2. The CDR3 totals 15 residues. J lost 2 bases, V lost 2 bases, and 3 bases had no gene match. CDR1 and CDR2 (germline): LNHDA, SQIVND (reference sequence). As DNA, the CDR3 is TGTGCCAGTAGTATACGCCTAGCGGGGGCCTACGAGCAGTACTTC. Amino acids: CASSIRLAGAYEQYF.

The rearrangement uses TRBV27 and TRBJ2-1; D may be TRBD2 (6 bases). V shed 6 bases and J shed 6 bases, with 18 bases lying between them. Germline V gene data show CDR1 as MNHEY and CDR2 as SMNVEV (reference sequence). CDR3 length equals 15 residues. CDR3 bases: TGTGCCAGCAGAGCCCTCGGGAGTCAAACCAATGAGCAGTTCTTC. The encoded protein is CASRALGSQTNEQFF.

This chain joins TRBV4-1 and TRBJ1-6, with 7 positions matching TRBD1. The trim removed 1 base at V and 5 bases at J, leaving 2 bases unmatched. The germline V gene encodes CDR1 MGHRA and CDR2 YSYEKL. This CDR3 region has 15 residues. The CDR3 DNA reads as TGCGCCAGCAGCCAAGGAGACAGGGATAATTCACCCCTCCACTTT. Its translation is CASSQGDRDNSPLHF.

This clone was found once. This chain uses TRBV5-4 with TRBJ2-7; D is possibly TRBD1 (5 bases). The germline gives CDR1 SGHNT, CDR2 YYREEE (reference sequence). V was pared by 2 bases and J by 6 bases, with 15 bases between. This CDR3 is built from 14 residues. The CDR3 here is CASSFGQGSGEQYF. As DNA, the CDR3 is TGTGCCAGCAGCTTCGGGCAGGGAAGTGGCGAGCAGTACTTC.

This rearrangement joins TRBV6-4 to TRBJ1-3; maybe TRBD1 (6 bases). Trimming pared 6 bases from V and 0 bases from J, leaving 12 bases between. Per the germline V gene, CDR1 is MRHNA and CDR2 is SNTAGT. This CDR3 has 15 residues. CDR3 in DNA: TGTGCCAGCAGCGGGACAAATCTCTCTGGAAACACCATATATTTT. Translation gives CASSGTNLSGNTIYF.

The chain is built from TRBV5-1 and TRBJ1-2; 10 positions match TRBD1. V shed 4 bases and J 0 bases; nucleotides not matched to a gene: 6. Germline CDR1 is SGHRS and CDR2 is YFSETQ. This CDR3 spans 16 amino acids. CDR3 in amino acids: CASSLGQGRANYGYTF. CDR3 coding DNA: TGCGCCAGCAGCCTGGGACAGGGGAGGGCTAACTATGGCTACACCTTC.

The chain employs TRBV4-1 and TRBJ2-3; 7 nucleotides line up with TRBD2. This CDR3 comprises 17 residues. Germline V CDR1 and CDR2: MGHRA, YSYEKL. V trimming: 0 bases; J trimming: 0 bases; junction bases outside the gene matches: 6. The CDR3 DNA is TGCGCCAGCAGCCAAGACCCCCCGGGGGGAAGCACAGATACGCAGTATTTT. Translating gives CASSQDPPGGSTDTQYF.

The genes are TRBV2 and TRBJ1-1; a weak D match, TRBD1 (5 bases). Germline V lookup: CDR1 SNHLY, CDR2 FYNNEI. V was cut by 4 bases and J by 3 bases, with 9 bases left in between. The CDR3 totals 13 residues. For the CDR3, the DNA is TGTGCCAGCAGTGGGGGCCTTTACACTGAAGCTTTCTTT. This translates into CASSGGLYTEAFF. Complete variable domain (other parts from reference TRBV2 and TRBJ1-1): EPEVTQTPSHQVTQMGQEVILRCVPISNHLYFYWYRQILGQKVEFLVSFYNNEISEKSEIFDDQFSVERPDGSNFTLKIRSTKLEDSAMYFCASSGGLYTEAFFGQGTRLTVV.

This chain uses TRBV6-1 with TRBJ1-5; tentative D call: TRBD1 (6 bases). CDR1 MNHNS and CDR2 SASEGT come from the germline V gene. The germline V and J ends were trimmed by 4 bases and 4 bases, with 17 bases remaining between them. The CDR3 has 16 residues. CDR3 sequence: CASSAPRQGINQPQHF. The CDR3 DNA is TGTGCCAGCAGTGCTCCCAGGCAGGGGATAAATCAGCCCCAGCATTTT.

The V and J genes are TRBV4-1 and TRBJ2-5, with 8 bases identical to TRBD1. Per germline, CDR1 MGHRA and CDR2 YSYEKL. Trimming took 0 bases from V and 3 from J; bases not matched to a gene: 3. This CDR3 comprises 15 residues. CDR3 DNA: TGCGCCAGCAGCCAAGATCTGGACAGGGAAGAGACCCAGTACTTC. As protein: CASSQDLDREETQYF.

The rearrangement uses TRBV25-1 and TRBJ1-2, with D unclear. Germline-derived CDR1 and CDR2 are MGHDK and SYGVNS. V gave up 0 bases and J gave up 7 bases, with 9 bases separating them. This CDR3 comprises 13 residues. The CDR3 DNA sequence: TGTGCCAGCAGTGAATATGTCGCAGTTGGCTACACCTTC. It encodes CASSEYVAVGYTF.

This clone came up a few times. The genes are TRBV4-2 and TRBJ1-3; 7 nucleotides match TRBD1. The junction had 6 bases not matched to a gene; V was cut back by 1 base and J by 0 bases. Germline-derived CDR1 and CDR2 are LGHNA and YNFKEQ. The CDR3 is 17 residues long. CDR3: CASSQVRTGNSGNTIYF. The CDR3 nucleotides are TGTGCCAGCAGCCAAGTCAGGACAGGAAACTCTGGAAACACCATATATTTT.

J is TRBJ1-1 and V is TRBV6-2 or TRBV6-3, with 8 nucleotides matching TRBD1. This CDR3 comprises 16 residues. V was clipped by 4 bases and J by 3 bases; unmatched bases: 10. Germline assignment: CDR1 MNHEY and CDR2 SVGEGT. The CDR3 DNA reads TGTGCCAGCAGTTTATCAGGGGGCGCTTATGACACTGAAGCTTTCTTT. This sequence encodes CASSLSGGAYDTEAFF.

The rearrangement uses TRBV30 and TRBJ1-1, with D possibly TRBD1 on 5 matching bases. CDR3 length: 13 amino acids. Germline-derived CDR1 and CDR2 are GTSNPN and SVGIG (reference sequence). V lost 5 bases, J lost 4 bases, and 14 bases lay in between. The CDR3 sequence is CAWERGGVTEAFF. CDR3 nucleotides: TGTGCCTGGGAACGGGGAGGGGTCACTGAAGCTTTCTTT. Drawing the rest from reference TRBV30 and TRBJ1-1, the complete variable domain is SQTIHQWPATLVQPVGSPLSLECTVEGTSNPNLYWYRQAAGRGLQLLFYSVGIGQISSEVPQNLSASRPQDRQFILSSKKLLLSDSGFYLCAWERGGVTEAFFGQGTRLTVV.